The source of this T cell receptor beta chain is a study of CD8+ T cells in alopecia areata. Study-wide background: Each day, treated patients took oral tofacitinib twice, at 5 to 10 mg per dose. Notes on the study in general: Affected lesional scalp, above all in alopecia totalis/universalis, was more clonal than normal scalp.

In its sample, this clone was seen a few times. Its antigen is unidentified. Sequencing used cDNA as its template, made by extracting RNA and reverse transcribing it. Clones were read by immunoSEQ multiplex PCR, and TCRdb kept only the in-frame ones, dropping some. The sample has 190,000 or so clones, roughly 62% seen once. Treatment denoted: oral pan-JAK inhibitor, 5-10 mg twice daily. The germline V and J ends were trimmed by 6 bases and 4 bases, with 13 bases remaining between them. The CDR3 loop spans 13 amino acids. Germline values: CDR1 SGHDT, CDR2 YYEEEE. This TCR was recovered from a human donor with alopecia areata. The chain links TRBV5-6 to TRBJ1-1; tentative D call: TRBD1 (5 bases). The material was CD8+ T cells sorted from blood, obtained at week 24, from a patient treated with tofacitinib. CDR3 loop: CASTQGGTTEAFF. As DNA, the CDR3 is TGTGCCAGCACCCAGGGAGGGACCACTGAAGCTTTCTTT.